The 21 T cell receptor beta chains given below trace back to one sample, sequenced in a study of T cell repertoires in cytomegalovirus infection. TCRdb used MiXCR to reprocess the reads, holding one entry per CDR3 protein. The sample gives 830,000 or so distinct CDR3 sequences, 32% of which show up once; about an eighth is in the top ten. The antigens of these receptors remain unknown. The input for sequencing was cultured CD8+ T cells from PBMCs, taken from culture after CMV antigen stimulation. The receptors here all came from a human donor in good health (CMV status not recorded). Some clones in this sample may be carry-over from other donors' samples.

This clonotype came up many times. The rearrangement links TRBV7-2 to TRBJ1-5, with a weak D call TRBD1 (5 bases). V was shortened by 5 bases and J by 5 bases, with 16 bases between the two germline ends. Germline-derived CDR1 and CDR2 are SGHTA and FQGNSA. The CDR3 runs 15 residues. In DNA form, the CDR3 reads TGTGCCAGCAGCCCTCGCGCAGGGTACCATCAGCCCCAGCATTTT. This translates into CASSPRAGYHQPQHF.

V and J are TRBV27 and TRBJ2-7; no clear D. The ends were cut back, 5 bases at V and 4 bases at J, with 12 bases in the middle. The CDR3 loop spans 13 amino acids. Germline values: CDR1 MNHEY, CDR2 SMNVEV (reference sequence). The CDR3 loop is CASSLDGFYEQYF. CDR3 bases: TGTGCCAGCAGTCTAGACGGGTTTTACGAGCAGTACTTC.

This clonotype has more than one count but fewer than ten. CDR3 in amino acids: CASSQQGLQYQETQYF. CDR3 DNA: TGTGCCAGCAGTCAACAGGGACTACAGTACCAAGAGACCCAGTACTTC. The chain is built from TRBV6-1 and TRBJ2-5, with a tentative D call TRBD2 (7 bases). The V and J ends lost 5 bases and 0 bases respectively, with 16 bases between them. Germline V gene data show CDR1 as MNHNS and CDR2 as SASEGT. This CDR3 region has 16 residues.

This chain connects TRBV19 to TRBJ2-3; D is unclear. This CDR3 has 15 residues. The V gene's germline CDR1 is LNHDA and CDR2 SQIVND (reference sequence). Deletions cut 1 base from V and 4 bases from J, with 12 bases between. The CDR3 bases are TGTGCCAGTAGTATAGTGCACCCTGGGGCAGATACGCAGTATTTT. It encodes CASSIVHPGADTQYF.

This clonotype was recorded a few times. The V call is TRBV6-1, the J call TRBJ1-1; TRBD1 agrees at 8 bases. Germline V gene data show CDR1 as MNHNS and CDR2 as SASEGT. The CDR3 has 16 residues. The junction had 12 bases not matched to a gene; V was cut back by 4 bases and J by 5 bases. The CDR3 DNA sequence: TGTGCCAGCAGTGTCATGGACAGGGAAATTAGTACTGAAGCTTTCTTT. It codes for CASSVMDREISTEAFF.

The rearrangement uses TRBV6-5 and TRBJ1-2, with D possibly being TRBD1 (5 bases). CDR3 size: 13 residues. CDR1 and CDR2 from the germline V gene are MNHEY and SVGAGI. Trimming took off 7 bases at V and 6 bases at J, with 15 bases between the two ends. The CDR3 DNA is TGTGCCAGCACTCCGGGGGGGTTCCATGGCTACACCTTC. Protein sequence: CASTPGGFHGYTF.

This clonotype was counted only a few times. V gene TRBV12-3 or TRBV12-4 combines with J gene TRBJ2-3, with 9 bases lining up with TRBD2. CDR3 size: 14 residues. The trim removed 8 bases at V and 0 bases at J, leaving 3 bases unmatched. The CDR3, as DNA: TGTGCCAGCCTCAGCGGGGGGAGCACAGATACGCAGTATTTT. This sequence encodes CASLSGGSTDTQYF.

The chain joins TRBV20-1 to TRBJ1-1, with D hard to call. This CDR3 is built from 12 residues. The germline V gene encodes CDR1 DFQATT and CDR2 SNEGSKA (reference sequence). Trimming stripped 6 bases from V and 0 bases from J, with 8 bases between. CDR3 coding DNA: TGCAGTGCCAGAATTTTGAACACTGAAGCTTTCTTT. This encodes CSARILNTEAFF.

This clonotype was seen a few times. The chain recombines TRBV3-1 with TRBJ1-1; weak D call: TRBD1 (6 bases). V shed 10 bases and J shed 0 bases, with 12 bases lying between them. The CDR3 contains 13 residues. The V gene's germline CDR1 is LGHDT and CDR2 YNNKEL (reference sequence). This CDR3 is CATRTDLNTEAFF. CDR3 bases: TGTGCCACCCGGACAGACTTGAACACTGAAGCTTTCTTT.

This clonotype was picked up a small number of times. The chain has TRBV10-2 and TRBJ2-1, with TRBD2 matching over 10 bases. V lost 10 bases to trimming and J lost 7 bases; unmatched junction nucleotides: 10. The CDR3 runs to 14 residues. The V gene's germline CDR1 is WSHSY and CDR2 SAAADI. Written as DNA, the CDR3 is TGCGCCATCTCCCAGCGGGGGGGCTTAAATGAGCAGTTCTTC. Its protein is CAISQRGGLNEQFF.

The CDR3 reads CSARSYNEQFF. As DNA, the CDR3 is TGCAGTGCTAGGTCCTACAATGAGCAGTTCTTC. The chain carries TRBV20-1 and TRBJ2-1; D gene ambiguous. This CDR3 is 11 amino acids long. Trimming shortened V by 3 bases and J by 1 base, and 1 base separated the two germline ends. Germline V gene lookup returns CDR1 DFQATT and CDR2 SNEGSKA (reference sequence).

This chain links TRBV27 with TRBJ2-3, with D uncertain. CDR3 length: 14 amino acids. V lost 6 bases and J lost 6, with 16 bases in between. The V gene's germline CDR1 is MNHEY and CDR2 SMNVEV (reference sequence). The CDR3 sequence: CASRQTQRTDTQYF. CDR3 DNA: TGTGCCAGCAGACAGACCCAGAGGACCGATACGCAGTATTTT.

This clonotype was seen a handful of times. The CDR3 coding sequence is TGTGCTAGTGGGGGTGACAGCCCAGATACGCAGTATTTT. This sequence encodes CASGGDSPDTQYF. The genes are TRBV12-5 and TRBJ2-3; D is possibly TRBD1 (5 bases). The V and J ends lost 6 bases and 4 bases respectively, with 11 bases between them. Germline assignment: CDR1 LGHNT and CDR2 FRNRAP. CDR3 length: 13 amino acids.

This clonotype was seen more than once but under ten times. This chain uses TRBV5-4 with TRBJ2-2; TRBD1 agrees at 10 bases. The length of the CDR3 is 14 residues. Trimming took 7 bases from V and 6 from J; bases not matched to a gene: 6. CDR1 is SGHNT, CDR2 YYREEE, per germline (reference sequence). In nucleotides, the CDR3 is TGTGCCAGCCAGGGACAGGGGCGGTCCGGGGAGCTGTTTTTT. It specifies CASQGQGRSGELFF.

The chain employs TRBV7-6 and TRBJ2-5; D is perhaps TRBD1 or TRBD2 (6 bases each). The germline V gene has CDR1 SGHVS and CDR2 FNYEAQ. This CDR3 contains 15 residues. Trimming removed 6 bases from V and 1 base from J, with 15 bases in between. The CDR3 DNA sequence: TGTGCCAGCAGTCCCACTAGCAGGGGCCAAGAGACCCAGTACTTC. Residues: CASSPTSRGQETQYF.

This clonotype was detected a few times. The CDR3 spells CASSLVRTGEDYGYTF. The CDR3 DNA sequence: TGTGCCAGCAGCTTAGTAAGAACAGGGGAGGACTATGGCTACACCTTC. The chain uses TRBV7-9 and TRBJ1-2, with 7 nucleotides matching TRBD1. CDR1 SEHNR and CDR2 FQNEAQ come from the germline V gene (reference sequence). This CDR3 comprises 16 residues. Germline trimming cut 1 base from V and 3 bases from J; bases unmatched to any gene: 8.

V usage is TRBV6-5 and J usage is TRBJ1-5, with 7 bases that match TRBD1. The CDR3 consists of 15 residues. Germline CDR1 and CDR2: MNHEY and SVGAGI. V was pared by 6 bases and J by 2 bases, with 7 bases of the junction left unmatched. CDR3 nucleotide sequence: TGTGCCAGCAGCTCTAACAGGGGAGGCAATCAGCCCCAGCATTTT. Translation: CASSSNRGGNQPQHF.

This clonotype came up many times. The V call is TRBV4-1, the J call TRBJ1-1; a possible D gene is TRBD1 (5 bases). V dropped 3 bases and J dropped 1 base, with 21 bases sitting between them. The CDR3 runs to 18 residues. Germline-derived CDR1 and CDR2 are MGHRA and YSYEKL. CDR3: CASSHLKGQGDGNTEAFF. The CDR3, as DNA: TGCGCCAGCAGCCACCTTAAGGGGCAGGGAGACGGGAACACTGAAGCTTTCTTT.

Points on this clonotype: This sequence may be a read error, since a much larger clone differs from it by one base. The V gene is TRBV7-2, the J gene TRBJ2-2; the D is unclear. Germline V gene sequence: CDR1 SGHTA, CDR2 FQGNSA. The CDR3 has 15 amino acids. The CDR3 DNA reads TGTGCCAACAGCTCCCTTACGGCGAACACCGGGGAGCTGTTTTTT. Translation: CANSSLTANTGELFF. Supplemented by reference TRBV7-2 and TRBJ2-2, the full variable domain reads GAGVSQSPSNKVTEKGKDVELRCDPISGHTALYWYRQSLGQGLEFLIYFQGNSAPDKSGLPSDRFSAERTGGSVSTLTIQRTQQEDSAVYLCANSSLTANTGELFFGEGSRLTVL.

In DNA form, the CDR3 reads TGCGCCAGCAGCCAAGCTGCAGGGGCCTACGAGCAGTACGTC. It is translated as CASSQAAGAYEQYV. This rearrangement joins TRBV4-1 to TRBJ2-7, with D possibly TRBD1 on 6 matching bases. CDR3 length: 14 amino acids. CDR1 and CDR2 (germline): MGHRA, YSYEKL. Trimming left V 1 base short and J 2 bases short, with 9 bases between.

This clonotype was counted a few times. CDR3 sequence reads: CASTRRTSGGLPYNEQFF. In DNA form, the CDR3 reads TGTGCCAGTACCCGTCGTACTAGCGGGGGCCTACCCTACAATGAGCAGTTCTTC. The chain links TRBV19 to TRBJ2-1; 11 nucleotides match TRBD2. The CDR3 covers 18 residues. V lost 7 bases, J lost 2 bases, and 13 bases stayed unmatched. Germline loops: CDR1 LNHDA, CDR2 SQIVND (reference sequence).